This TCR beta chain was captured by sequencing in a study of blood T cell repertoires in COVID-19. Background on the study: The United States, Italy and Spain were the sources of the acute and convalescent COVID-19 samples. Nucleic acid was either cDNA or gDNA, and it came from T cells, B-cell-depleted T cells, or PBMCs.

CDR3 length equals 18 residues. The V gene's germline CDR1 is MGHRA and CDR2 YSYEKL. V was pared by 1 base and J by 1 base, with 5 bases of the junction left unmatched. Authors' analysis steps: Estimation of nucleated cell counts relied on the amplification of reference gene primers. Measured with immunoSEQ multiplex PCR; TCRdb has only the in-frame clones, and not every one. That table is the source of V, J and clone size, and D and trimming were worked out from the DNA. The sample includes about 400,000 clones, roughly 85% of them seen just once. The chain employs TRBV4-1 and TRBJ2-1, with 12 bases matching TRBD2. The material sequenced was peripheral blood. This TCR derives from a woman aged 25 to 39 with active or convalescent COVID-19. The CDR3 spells CASSQGLAGVGSYNEQFF. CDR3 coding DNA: TGCGCCAGCAGCCAAGGACTAGCGGGAGTTGGGTCCTACAATGAGCAGTTCTTC.